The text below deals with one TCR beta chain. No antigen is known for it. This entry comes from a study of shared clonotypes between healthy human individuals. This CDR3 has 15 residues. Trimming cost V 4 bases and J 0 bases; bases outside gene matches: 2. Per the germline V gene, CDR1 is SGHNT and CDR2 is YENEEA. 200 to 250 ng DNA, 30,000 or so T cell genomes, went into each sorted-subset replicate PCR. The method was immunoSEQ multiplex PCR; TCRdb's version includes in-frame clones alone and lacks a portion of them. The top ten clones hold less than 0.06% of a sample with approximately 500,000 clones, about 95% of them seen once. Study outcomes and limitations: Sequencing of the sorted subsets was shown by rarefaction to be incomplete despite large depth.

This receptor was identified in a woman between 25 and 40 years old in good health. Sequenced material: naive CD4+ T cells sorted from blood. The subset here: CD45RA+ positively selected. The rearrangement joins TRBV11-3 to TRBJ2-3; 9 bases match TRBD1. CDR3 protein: CASSSGQGSTDTQYF. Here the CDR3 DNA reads TGTGCCAGCAGCTCCGGACAGGGGAGCACAGATACGCAGTATTTT. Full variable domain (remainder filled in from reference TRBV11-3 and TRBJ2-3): EAGVVQSPRYKIIEKKQPVAFWCNPISGHNTLYWYLQNLGQGPELLIRYENEEAVDDSQLPKDRFSAERLKGVDSTLKIQPAELGDSAVYLCASSSGQGSTDTQYFGPGTRLTVL.